These T cell receptor beta chains were read from a single sample in a study of patients and donors after allogeneic stem cell transplantation. Using its own MiXCR run on the RT-PCR reads, TCRdb lists one record per CDR3 protein. The sample includes 98,000 or so distinct CDR3 sequences, around 35% seen only once; the top ten take 27%. The sequenced sample was blood, either unsorted or a sorted T cell fraction (not recorded which). The receptors were sampled from a human donor who was either an allogeneic HSCT recipient or a stem cell or donor lymphocyte infusion donor (not recorded which). It is not recorded whose cells these are; they may come from a transplant donor. Each CDR3 is given with its conserved first and last residue. The D gene is left open where the match is weak. Expanded clones get a size class; other rows say once, few or many, or leave the size out.

D gene: NA
J gene: TRBJ2-1
V gene: TRBV4-2
clone size: few
CDR3 DNA: TGTGCCAGCAGCCAAGATCCTACCAATGAGCAGTTCTTC
CDR3 protein: CASSQDPTNEQFF

D gene: NA
J gene: TRBJ2-2
V gene: TRBV20-1
clone size: NA
CDR3 DNA: TGCAGTGCGAGACCCCCAGCGGGGGAGCTGTTTTTT
CDR3 protein: CSARPPAGELFF

D gene: TRBD1
J gene: TRBJ1-1
V gene: TRBV4-2
clone size: NA
CDR3 DNA: TGTGCCAGCAGCCGTGGACAGGGCCTAACCATGAACACTGAAGCTTTCTTT
CDR3 protein: CASSRGQGLTMNTEAFF

D gene: NA
J gene: TRBJ1-6
V gene: TRBV5-1
clone size: few
CDR3 DNA: TGCGCCAGCAGCTTCGGGGTTGCTAATTCACCCCTCCACTTT
CDR3 protein: CASSFGVANSPLHF

D gene: TRBD2
J gene: TRBJ2-1
V gene: TRBV7-6
clone size: NA
CDR3 DNA: TGTGCCAGCAGCTTCACAGCGGGATCGGACACCTACAATGAGCAGTTCTTC
CDR3 protein: CASSFTAGSDTYNEQFF

D gene: TRBD1
J gene: TRBJ1-3
V gene: TRBV5-1
clone size: NA
CDR3 DNA: TGCGCCAGCAGCGACGGACAGGACTCTGGAAACACCATATATTTT
CDR3 protein: CASSDGQDSGNTIYF

D gene: NA
J gene: TRBJ2-1
V gene: TRBV28
clone size: few
CDR3 DNA: TGTGCCAGCAGTCTTCAGGGTGGGCTGAGGGGTGAGCAGTTCTTC
CDR3 protein: CASSLQGGLRGEQFF

D gene: NA
J gene: TRBJ1-2
V gene: TRBV12-3/TRBV12-4
clone size: many
CDR3 DNA: TGTGCCAGCATGAGGACAGCTAACTATGGCTACACCTTC
CDR3 protein: CASMRTANYGYTF

D gene: TRBD1
J gene: TRBJ1-2
V gene: TRBV12-3/TRBV12-4
clone size: NA
CDR3 DNA: TGTGCCAGCAGCCAGACAGGGGGAAACTATGGCTACACCTTC
CDR3 protein: CASSQTGGNYGYTF

D gene: NA
J gene: TRBJ2-1
V gene: TRBV5-1
clone size: few
CDR3 DNA: TGCGCCAGCAGCTTGGAAGTTGCGTATGTTAGGGTGCAGTTCTTC
CDR3 protein: CASSLEVAYVRVQFF

D gene: NA
J gene: TRBJ1-6
V gene: TRBV29-1
clone size: NA
CDR3 DNA: TGCAGCGTTGGACAGACATATAATTCACCCCTCCACTTT
CDR3 protein: CSVGQTYNSPLHF